This TCR beta chain was profiled in a study of T cells in Graves' hyperthyroidism and ophthalmopathy. Whole-study findings and limits: The model predicted ophthalmopathy a median 6.5 months before onset.

The sample holds a few counts of this clonotype. Its target is not known. The germline CDR1 and CDR2 sequences are SGHTA and FQGNSA. The length of the CDR3 is 17 residues. V lost 2 bases and J 3 bases, leaving 19 bases between the germline ends. Duration under 3 months, a NOSPECS grade of at least 4, and a Clinical Activity Score of at least 3 characterized the ophthalmopathy patients. Patients were excluded because of uncontrolled infection, other autoimmune disease, pregnancy or lactation. Researchers took RNA transcripts and amplified the TCR beta CDR3 regions from them. Researchers ran a first-round RT-PCR on the TCR CDR3 using the HTBI primer set. TCRdb fed the multiplex PCR reads into MiXCR, producing one record per CDR3 protein. The data contain approximately 530,000 distinct CDR3 sequences, 15% to 20% of them seen just once; the ten biggest clones take up 45% to 50%.

The sample taken for sequencing was blood. The sequence came from a man aged 35 to 55 with Graves' ophthalmopathy. The gene calls are TRBV7-2 and TRBJ2-5; possibly TRBD1 for D (6 bases). In DNA form, the CDR3 reads TGTGCCAGCAGCTTACCACCCTGGACAGACCATGAAGAGACCCAGTACTTC. Translating it yields CASSLPPWTDHEETQYF.